The source of this T cell receptor beta chain is a study of T-cell memory formation after mild COVID-19 (TCRdb year 2021). A note on the overall study: TCR sequence clusters from the two donors were largely donor specific. The cohort was made up of two young adult volunteers, one female and one male, who were previously healthy. T-cell clones expanding and contracting after mild COVID-19 in a couple of donors were tracked by longitudinal TCRalpha and TCRbeta repertoire sequencing. Results the study describes overall, beyond this receptor: Whether the second-wave clones peaking on day 37 were SARS-CoV-2 specific was not confirmed. Clones contracting from day 15 to 85 had balanced CD4/CD8 phenotypes, while a second wave expanding from day 15 to 37 was biased towards CD4+. Contracting CD4+ clones were found mainly in CM and EM memory subsets, while CD8+ clones were enriched in EMRA. Some responding clones were found in pre-infection memory, which suggests that pre-existing cross-reactive memory T cells took part in the SARS-CoV-2 response. The study included only a couple of mild cases, and larger cohorts that include severe cases with pre-infection samples were judged to be necessary.

The sequencing machine was an Illumina NovaSeq 6000. TCRalpha and TCRbeta cDNA libraries were built by 5'RACE with constant-segment primers, adding sample barcodes and unique molecular identifiers. Trizol reagent was used to extract RNA from every sample. Library amplification was performed in two PCR steps, and a second sample barcode and Illumina TruSeq adapters were introduced in the second step. Libraries were sequenced on an Illumina NovaSeq with 2 x 150 bp paired-end reads. For the original study's pipeline: With migec v1.2.7, reads were demultiplexed and then collapsed into UMI-guided consensus sequences. With mixcr v2.1.11, UMI consensuses were aligned to TRA and TRB V and J templates and assembled into clonotypes. A clonotype was counted as expanded or contracted only if both edgeR and NoisET called the change significant, with noise models trained on biological replicates. edgeR calls used a false discovery rate-adjusted p below 0.01 and a log2 fold-change threshold of 1. As an exploratory analysis of dynamics, max-normalized trajectories of the 1000 most abundant clonotypes were examined by PCA with hierarchical clustering. Separately sequenced CD4+ and CD8+ repertoires were used to assign the CD4 or CD8 phenotype of responding clones. The public sequencing data were trimmed at Q25 with fastp and processed into clonotypes with MiXCR by TCRdb, which kept only in-frame beta chains. Each CDR3 protein appears once, grouped with its most common genes and DNA. The V and J calls shown here were made by TCRdb, not taken from the authors' results. In this sample the table shows approximately 250,000 distinct CDR3 sequences, 15% to 20% of which occur a single time. Roughly 20% of the sample lies in the top ten.

About this clonotype itself: Its cognate antigen has yet to be identified. Base qualities are not at hand, and no much larger clone is one base apart.

Ficoll-Paque density gradient centrifugation was the method used to isolate PBMCs. Sample: PBMCs or a T cell subset sorted from them (not recorded which). The source of this sequence is a man aged 18 to 29 who had mild COVID-19 (a few samples of this study predate the infection). The sample titles of this study are shuffled in the database, so cell type and time point are left out; the donor was told from shared clones.

The sequence in DNA is TGTGCCAGCAGTGACCTACAGGGGGCTGGATCTAATTCACCCCTCCACTTT. This codes for CASSDLQGAGSNSPLHF. The chain employs TRBV25-1 and TRBJ1-6, with TRBD1 matching 9 junction bases. The junction shows trimming of 3 bases on V and 6 bases on J, and the gene matches do not reach 9 bases of it. The CDR3 numbers 17 residues from cysteine through phenylalanine. The sequence is cut down to CDR3 DNA, 51 bases in frame from base 1. The germline V gene gives CDR1 as MGHDK and CDR2 as SYGVNS.